Below, 30 T cell receptor beta chains from the same sample are listed, as sequenced in a study of tumor-infiltrating lymphocytes in primary liver carcinoma. Unsorted bulk tissue of roughly 17-33 mg yielded co-extracted RNA and DNA. Reverse transcription of 500 ng total RNA with a constant-region primer produced TCR beta cDNA. A slightly modified ARM-PCR protocol with three nested multiplex PCR rounds produced these TCR beta libraries. It was with TRBV1-TRBV30 forward primers and a C-beta reverse primer that the first two PCR rounds were run, at approximately 9 cycles each. One entry per CDR3 protein results from TCRdb running MiXCR on the multiplex PCR reads. The repertoire holds some 100,000 distinct CDR3 sequences, with around 71% as singletons. The specimen was liver tumor tissue from sampling region 2. Subset meaning: tumor region T2, inferior pole. Source of these receptors: a woman aged 55-69 years with primary liver carcinoma and hepatitis B virus infection.

As to this clonotype: Likely a read error: the CDR3 ends without its conserved phenylalanine or tryptophan. The V and J genes are TRBV20-1 and TRBJ2-5; TRBD2 agrees at 8 bases. This CDR3 contains 14 residues. Germline CDR1 DFQATT, CDR2 SNEGSKA (reference sequence). CDR3 nucleotide sequence: TGCAGTACTAGAGCGGGGGACCTCCAAGAGACCCAGTACCTC. It is translated as CSTRAGDLQETQYL.

This clonotype occurred once. The chain employs TRBV6-5 and TRBJ2-1; 12 positions agree with TRBD2. Looked up from germline, CDR1 is MNHEY and CDR2 is SVGAGI. The CDR3 extends over 15 amino acids. Trimming took 4 bases from V and 9 from J; bases not matched to a gene: 7. The CDR3 is CASSSMTSGSGEQFF. CDR3 in DNA: TGTGCCAGCAGTTCCATGACTAGCGGGAGTGGTGAGCAGTTCTTC.

A word on this clonotype: In this CDR3 the conserved last residue, phenylalanine or tryptophan, is missing, so a read error is likely. The rearrangement links TRBV6-5 to TRBJ2-2, with D unclear. CDR1 and CDR2 from the germline V gene are MNHEY and SVGAGI. Trimming stripped 9 bases from V and 0 bases from J, with 11 bases between. The CDR3 spans 14 residues. The CDR3 DNA is TGTGCCAGTAAAGGCAGGACGAACACCGGGGAGCTGTTTTTG. This gives the protein CASKGRTNTGELFL.

The rearrangement links TRBV24-1 to TRBJ1-2; D remains unclear. The CDR3 has 16 amino acids. Germline values: CDR1 KGHDR, CDR2 SFDVKD. CDR3 nucleotides: TGTGCTACCGGTGATTCCCCGGGGTCCACAGTCTATGGCTACACCTTC. The encoded protein is CATGDSPGSTVYGYTF.

This clonotype occurred once. Given a much more abundant clone one base away, this may be a read error. The V gene is TRBV19, the J gene TRBJ2-3, with no clear D. There are 12 residues in the CDR3. The V gene's germline CDR1 is LNHDA and CDR2 SQIVND (reference sequence). The chain's CDR3 is CARSNGADTQYF. The CDR3 nucleotides are TGTGCCCGTAGTAACGGAGCAGATACGCAGTATTTT.

Regarding this clonotype: Because it lacks the conserved phenylalanine or tryptophan at the end, this CDR3 is likely a read error. The CDR3 sequence: CTSSLEGMGSYEQYL. Written as DNA, the CDR3 is TGTACCAGCAGTTTAGAAGGGATGGGCTCCTACGAGCAGTACCTC. The chain combines TRBV6-1 with TRBJ2-7; D is ambiguous. The CDR3 runs to 15 residues. Germline V gene data show CDR1 as MNHNS and CDR2 as SASEGT.

V is TRBV7-9 and J is TRBJ2-3; 8 bases fit TRBD2. This CDR3 region has 14 residues. CDR1 is SEHNR and CDR2 is FQNEAQ in the germline V gene (reference sequence). Trimming took 3 bases from V and 5 from J; bases not matched to a gene: 4. The CDR3 nucleotides are TGTGCCAGCAGCTTTTTGCTAGCGGGAGATACGCAGTATTTT. Protein: CASSFLLAGDTQYF.

This clonotype has a count of ten or more. A junction boundary mismatches the germline segment, possibly from a read error. V gene TRBV12-3 or TRBV12-4 combines with J gene TRBJ2-1; 10 bases map to TRBD2. This CDR3 comprises 18 residues. The CDR3 bases are TGTGCCAGCAGTTTAGAGGCAGGGCCGGGACTAGCGTACAGTGAGCAGTTCTTC. Translating it yields CASSLEAGPGLAYSEQFF.

As for this clonotype: A much larger clone lies one base from this, so it may be a read error. The chain couples TRBV30 to TRBJ1-5; D call uncertain. Germline V lookup: CDR1 GTSNPN, CDR2 SVGIG (reference sequence). The CDR3 is 13 residues long. CDR3 nucleotides: TGTGCCTTGAGTGAAAGTAGCAATCAGCCCCAGCATTTT. It yields the protein CALSESSNQPQHF.

Worth noting for this clonotype: One end of the junction does not line up with germline, which may come from a read error. The V gene is TRBV4-1, the J gene TRBJ2-6; 9 bases are a match to TRBD1. CDR1 and CDR2 from the germline V gene are MGHRA and YSYEKL. This CDR3 is 17 amino acids long. For the CDR3, the DNA is TGCTCCAGTAGCCACGGGACAGGGCCCTCTGGGGCCAACGTCCTGACTTTC. It specifies CSSSHGTGPSGANVLTF.

There are many counts of this clonotype. The chain combines TRBV29-1 with TRBJ1-2; 8 bases match TRBD1. V shed 5 bases and J 2 bases; nucleotides not matched to a gene: 7. The CDR3 has 14 residues. In germline, CDR1 is SQVTM, CDR2 ANQGSEA. DNA for the CDR3: TGCAGCGTTCCTGACAGGGGCGTCAACTATGGCTACACCTTC. This translates into CSVPDRGVNYGYTF.

A remark on this clonotype: Since a much larger clone is just one base distant, this may be a read error. This chain connects TRBV5-1 to TRBJ1-6; TRBD1 aligns across 8 bases. V shed 5 bases and J 9 bases; nucleotides not matched to a gene: 13. CDR1 is SGHRS, CDR2 YFSETQ, per germline. The CDR3 totals 16 residues. In DNA form, the CDR3 reads TGCGCCAGCAGTCAAGACAGGGGTAGGAGTAGTTCACCCCTCCACTTT. Residues: CASSQDRGRSSSPLHF.

As to this clonotype: One junction end disagrees with the germline gene, perhaps due to a read error. V and J are TRBV12-3 or TRBV12-4 and TRBJ2-1, with D maybe TRBD2 (5 bases). The CDR3 is 15 amino acids. CDR3 residues: CASRPGGRSYNEQSF. The CDR3 DNA sequence: TGTGCCAGCAGACCTGGTGGGAGATCCTACAACGAGCAGTCCTTC.

About this clonotype: One junction end disagrees with the germline gene, perhaps due to a read error. This rearrangement joins TRBV14 to TRBJ1-2; D ambiguous. Germline CDR1 reads SGHDN; CDR2 reads FVKESK. The CDR3 totals 15 residues. The CDR3 region is CASSQGVSSLYGYTF. The CDR3, as DNA: TGTGCCAGCAGCCAAGGGGTCAGCTCCCTCTATGGTTACACCTTC.

The V and J genes are TRBV19 and TRBJ1-4; 7 bases are a match to TRBD1. This CDR3 has 16 amino acids. With 4 bases clipped from V and 5 bases from J, the junction kept 10 bases outside the gene matches. The germline gives CDR1 LNHDA, CDR2 SQIVND (reference sequence). Written as DNA, the CDR3 is TGTGCCAGTAGTACTCACACAGGGGACGTCAATGAAAAACTGTTTTTT. Its translation: CASSTHTGDVNEKLFF.

With regard to this clonotype: The CDR3 does not end in the conserved phenylalanine or tryptophan, so this is likely a read error. J is TRBJ2-1 and V is TRBV11-3; 15 nucleotides match TRBD2. This CDR3 region has 19 residues. After removal of 5 bases from V and 6 bases from J, the junction contained 14 bases not matched to a gene. In germline, CDR1 is SGHNT, CDR2 YENEEA. CDR3 residues: CASSAGQWGLAGGSNEQFY. In nucleotides, the CDR3 is TGTGCCAGCAGCGCGGGACAGTGGGGACTAGCGGGAGGATCCAATGAGCAGTTCTAC.

This clonotype has only a few counts. A read error is possible here, since a much larger clone lies one base away. The CDR3 sequence is CASSYSFRQGSYEQYF. The DNA of the CDR3 is TGTGCCAGCAGTTACTCGTTCAGGCAGGGCTCCTACGAGCAGTACTTC. This chain connects TRBV6-5 to TRBJ2-7; D perhaps matches TRBD1 (5 bases). Germline V gene sequence: CDR1 MNHEY, CDR2 SVGAGI. This CDR3 is 16 amino acids long. V dropped 0 bases and J dropped 0 bases, with 12 bases sitting between them.

This clonotype appeared a few times. In nucleotides, the CDR3 is TGTGCCAGCTCACCATGGGGGGCTCGGTACGAGCAGTACTTC. Encoded protein: CASSPWGARYEQYF. This rearrangement joins TRBV18 to TRBJ2-7, with D perhaps being TRBD1 or TRBD2 (6 bases each). Trimming left V 2 bases short and J 4 bases short, with 12 bases between. Germline lookup yields CDR1 KGHSH and CDR2 LQKENI. CDR3 size: 14 residues.

Details on this clonotype: The junction differs from germline at one of its ends, possibly a read error. The gene calls are TRBV11-1 and TRBJ2-3; weak D call: TRBD2 (5 bases). Germline V gene data show CDR1 as SGHAT and CDR2 as FQDESV (reference sequence). The CDR3 spans 15 residues. The DNA for the CDR3 is TGTGCCAGCAACTTAGCGCTCATGGACACAGATACGCAGTATTTT. Residues: CASNLALMDTDTQYF.

The chain joins TRBV6-4 to TRBJ2-1; D perhaps matches TRBD2 (5 bases). From germline, CDR1 is MRHNA and CDR2 SNTAGT. V dropped 1 base and J dropped 6 bases, with 10 bases sitting between them. The CDR3 covers 14 residues. In DNA form, the CDR3 reads TGTGCCAGCAGTGACTTGGCGAGGGCCAATGAGCAGTTCTTC. Translated: CASSDLARANEQFF.

A note on this clonotype: A read error may produce the germline difference seen at one junction end. V is TRBV6-5 and J is TRBJ1-1; no clear D. Germline CDR1 is MNHEY and CDR2 is SVGAGI. CDR3 length equals 17 residues. CDR3 in amino acids: CASSYPGGPGGNAEAIF. CDR3 DNA: TGTGCCAGCAGTTACCCAGGCGGGCCGGGAGGGAACGCTGAAGCTATCTTT.

On this clonotype itself: Sequence at one end of the junction differs from germline and may be a read error. This rearrangement joins TRBV11-2 to TRBJ2-2; tentative D call: TRBD2 (6 bases). From germline, CDR1 is SGHAT and CDR2 FQNNGV. This CDR3 spans 15 amino acids. The CDR3 region is CTSSLGGTHTVELFF. As DNA, the CDR3 is TGTACCAGCAGCTTAGGAGGGACTCACACCGTGGAGCTGTTTTTT.

This clonotype was counted between two and nine times. A read error may produce the germline difference seen at one junction end. The rearrangement joins TRBV11-1 to TRBJ1-3; D unresolved. Germline lookup yields CDR1 SGHAT and CDR2 FQDESV (reference sequence). The CDR3 sequence is 12 residues long. The CDR3 here is CASSYSGNIIYF. CDR3 DNA: TGTGCCAGCAGCTACTCTGGGAACATCATATATTTT. The full variable domain, rest sourced from reference TRBV11-1 and TRBJ1-3, is EAEVAQSPRYKITEKSQAVAFWCDPISGHATLYWYRQILGQGPELLVQFQDESVVDDSQLPKDRFSAERLKGVDSTLKIQPAELGDSAMYLCASSYSGNIIYFGEGSWLTVV.

This chain connects TRBV28 to TRBJ2-7; D uncertain. Per the germline V gene, CDR1 is MDHEN and CDR2 is SYDVKM. V was trimmed by 5 bases and J by 2 bases, leaving 22 bases between them. This CDR3 has 17 residues. CDR3 in DNA: TGTGCCAGCAGTCTCCCGGGTCGGGCAACGAGCACCTACGAGCAGTACTTC. Protein product: CASSLPGRATSTYEQYF.

Regarding this clonotype: Because the CDR3 is missing its conserved closing phenylalanine or tryptophan, this is likely a read error. The DNA is left out, because the CDR3 cannot be placed on it with certainty; the CDR3 is given as TCRdb lists it. The CDR3 protein is CASSLWQRAGESHI. The chain is built from TRBV11-1 and TRBJ2-3; TRBD2, as called in the table, went unchecked against the DNA. Germline lookup yields CDR1 SGHAT and CDR2 FQDESV (reference sequence). Including both end residues, the CDR3 is 14 amino acids long.

This clonotype was detected many times. J is TRBJ2-3 and V is TRBV6-2 or TRBV6-3; possibly TRBD1 or TRBD2 for D (6 bases each). This CDR3 contains 14 residues. The V end was cut by 5 bases, the J end by 5 bases, with 14 bases between. The germline gives CDR1 MNHEY, CDR2 SVGEGT. CDR3 loop: CASSPRLGGDTQYF. The CDR3 DNA follows: TGTGCCAGCAGTCCCAGACTAGGGGGAGATACGCAGTATTTT.

The rearrangement uses TRBV15 and TRBJ1-5, with 8 positions matching TRBD1. The CDR3 covers 16 residues. V was pared by 5 bases and J by 9 bases, with 15 bases of the junction left unmatched. CDR1 and CDR2 from the germline V gene are LNHNV and YYDKDF (reference sequence). The CDR3 nucleotides read TGTGCCACCAGCGGGGGATTGGGACAGGTTCCTCGGCCCCAGCATTTT. Protein: CATSGGLGQVPRPQHF. The full variable domain, its missing parts supplied by reference TRBV15 and TRBJ1-5, is DAMVIQNPRYQVTQFGKPVTLSCSQTLNHNVMYWYQQKSSQAPKLLFHYYDKDFNNEADTPDNFQSRRPNTSFCFLDIRSPGLGDTAMYLCATSGGLGQVPRPQHFGDGTRLSIL.

As regards this clonotype: This likely comes from a read error, as the CDR3 has no conserved phenylalanine or tryptophan at its end. The rearrangement joins TRBV29-1 to TRBJ2-2, with D possibly being TRBD2 (6 bases). The CDR3 has 14 residues. CDR1 is SQVTM and CDR2 is ANQGSEA in the germline V gene. V dropped 3 bases and J dropped 6 bases, with 14 bases sitting between them. CDR3 in amino acids: CSVDAGIGSGELFS. CDR3 nucleotides: TGCAGCGTTGACGCGGGAATAGGATCCGGGGAGCTGTTTTCT.

The sample holds many counts of this clonotype. CDR3 protein: CASSLGPGDPTDTQYF. CDR3 DNA sequence: TGTGCCAGCAGTTTGGGCCCCGGGGACCCCACAGATACGCAGTATTTT. The chain joins TRBV28 to TRBJ2-3, with D possibly called TRBD1 or TRBD2 (5 bases each). CDR3 length equals 16 residues. From germline, CDR1 is MDHEN and CDR2 SYDVKM. The V and J ends lost 3 bases and 2 bases respectively, with 15 bases between them.

This clonotype has at least ten counts. V and J are TRBV4-2 and TRBJ2-1; D possibly corresponds to TRBD2 (6 bases). With 0 bases removed from V and 3 bases from J, the gap between germline ends came to 12 bases. The CDR3 has 16 residues. Per germline, CDR1 LGHNA and CDR2 YNFKEQ. DNA of the CDR3: TGTGCCAGCAGCCAAGAGGTAGCGGCGTTCTACAATGAGCAGTTCTTC. Its protein product is CASSQEVAAFYNEQFF.